Below, 29 T cell receptor beta chains from the same sample are listed, as sequenced in a study of T cells in women clearing cervical HPV infection (dated by TCRdb to 2016 to 2018). Preparation of the library involved the immunoSEQ multiplex PCR assay. In TCRdb, the immuneACCESS table is reduced to in-frame sequences with V and J assigned. These tables do not hold every clone; where another copy was compared, an unresolved V gene accounts for under half, and the others remain unexplained. This sample's table carries about 30,000 clones. The top ten constitute about 3.7% of the sample. The sequencing input was blood buffy coat. These receptors were taken from a woman between 18 and 70 years old with a cervical HPV16 infection that either progressed to CIN3+ or cleared (not recorded which).

Note on this clone: The CDR3 is cut off 3 residues early in the read; its end comes from the germline J gene. The V gene is TRBV6-2 or TRBV6-3, the J gene TRBJ2-3, with D possibly matching TRBD1 (5 bases). From germline, CDR1 is MNHEY and CDR2 SVGEGT. Trimming stripped 2 bases from V and 0 bases from J, with 9 bases between. The CDR3 length is 15 residues. The CDR3 reads CASSYTGASTDTQYF. The sequenced CDR3 bases are TGTGCCAGCAGTTACACAGGAGCCAGCACAGATACG.

A remark on this clone: With the read ending 3 residues before the CDR3 end, the germline J gene is used to fill in that end. This chain connects TRBV19 to TRBJ1-2; no reliable D call. The CDR3 sequence is 15 residues long. Germline V gene data show CDR1 as LNHDA and CDR2 as SQIVND (reference sequence). The sequenced part of the CDR3 DNA is TGTGCCAGTAGTTTCGGACTAGCGGCTTACAATGAC. Protein product: CASSFGLAAYND. The CDR3, in full, reads CASSFGLAAYNDYTF.

A remark on this clone: The read falls 3 residues short of the CDR3 end, and the missing part is taken from the germline J gene. This chain connects TRBV30 to TRBJ2-5; no reliable D call. CDR3 length: 12 amino acids. V shed 0 bases and J shed 4 bases, with 6 bases lying between them. Germline CDR1 reads GTSNPN; CDR2 reads SVGIG (reference sequence). The CDR3 is CAWSVLRETQYF. The part of the CDR3 DNA that was read is TGTGCCTGGAGTGTACTAAGAGAGACC.

As for this clone: The CDR3 is cut off 3 residues early in the read; its end comes from the germline J gene. This chain links TRBV2 with TRBJ2-1; 8 bases map to TRBD2. The CDR3 is 13 residues long. With 5 bases clipped from V and 9 bases from J, the junction kept 6 bases outside the gene matches. Per the germline V gene, CDR1 is SNHLY and CDR2 is FYNNEI. CDR3 DNA (partial): TGTGCCAGCAGTCTGGGACTAGTCAGTGAG. Translation: CASSLGLVSE. The full-length CDR3 reads as CASSLGLVSEQFF. Looking up the rest from reference TRBV2 and TRBJ2-1 gives the full variable domain: EPEVTQTPSHQVTQMGQEVILRCVPISNHLYFYWYRQILGQKVEFLVSFYNNEISEKSEIFDDQFSVERPDGSNFTLKIRSTKLEDSAMYFCASSLGLVSEQFFGPGTRLTVL.

Comment on this clone: Read sequence stops 3 residues before the CDR3 end, and the germline J gene provides the missing end. The rearrangement joins TRBV2 to TRBJ2-1; 9 nucleotides line up with TRBD2. V gave up 4 bases and J gave up 7 bases; unmatched junction bases: 8. From germline, CDR1 is SNHLY and CDR2 FYNNEI. The CDR3 runs to 15 residues. The CDR3 bases that were read are TGTGCCAGCAGTGTAGGTAGCGGGAGTGGGAATGAG. Its protein product is CASSVGSGSGNE. The entire CDR3 sequence reads CASSVGSGSGNEQFF.

Comments on this clone: One junction end does not reproduce the germline sequence, and a read error may be involved. With the read ending 3 residues before the CDR3 end, the germline J gene is used to fill in that end. The chain uses TRBV4-2 and TRBJ2-3, with a tentative D call TRBD1 (6 bases). The CDR3 covers 14 residues. From germline, CDR1 is LGHNA and CDR2 YNFKEQ. CDR3 amino acids: CASSPGAVLNTQYF. CDR3 DNA, as far as it was read: TGCGCCAGCAGCCCAGGGGCCGTCTTAAATACG.

The DNA read from the CDR3 is TGTGCCAGTAGTATGCGGCGCGCTGAA. Translating it yields CASSMRRAE. The whole CDR3 protein is CASSMRRAEAFF. The chain employs TRBV19 and TRBJ1-1; D is unclear. The observed sequence ends 3 residues before the CDR3 terminus, with the missing tail filled in from the germline J gene. V lost 3 bases and J lost 6, with 8 bases in between. This CDR3 has 12 amino acids. The V gene's germline CDR1 is LNHDA and CDR2 SQIVND (reference sequence).

Points on this clone: The read falls 3 residues short of the CDR3 end, and the missing part is taken from the germline J gene. V usage is TRBV6-1 and J usage is TRBJ1-5; 7 nucleotides agree with TRBD1. CDR1 is MNHNS and CDR2 is SASEGT in the germline V gene. This CDR3 region has 15 residues. With V trimmed by 2 bases and J by 3 bases, 4 bases remained unmatched. The CDR3 is CASSEWDSYNQPQHF. The covered CDR3 bases are TGTGCCAGCAGTGAATGGGACAGCTACAATCAGCCC.

CDR3 residues: CASGPRVVYNEQFF. The CDR3 bases that were read are TGTGCTAGTGGTCCCCGGGTGGTGTACAATGAG. The chain carries TRBV12-5 and TRBJ2-1, with D unclear. The CDR3 end is not reached by the read, which stops 3 residues before it; the germline J gene fills it in. This CDR3 is 14 amino acids long. CDR1 is LGHNT and CDR2 is FRNRAP in the germline V gene. The V gene lost 5 bases and the J gene lost 4 bases, with 12 bases spanning the gap. Looking up the rest from reference TRBV12-5 and TRBJ2-1 gives the full variable domain: DARVTQTPRHKVTEMGQEVTMRCQPILGHNTVFWYRQTMMQGLELLAYFRNRAPLDDSGMPKDRFSAEMPDATLATLKIQPSEPRDSAVYFCASGPRVVYNEQFFGPGTRLTVL.

Comment on this clone: The read halts 3 residues ahead of the CDR3 end, with the missing end drawn from the germline J gene. The V gene is TRBV7-8, the J gene TRBJ1-5; 9 positions match TRBD1. With V trimmed by 5 bases and J by 3 bases, 5 bases remained unmatched. Germline CDR1 SGHVS, CDR2 FQNEAQ. The CDR3 runs 15 residues. The CDR3 spells CASSPWTGDNQPQHF. CDR3 DNA, as far as it was read: TGTGCCAGCAGCCCTTGGACAGGGGACAATCAGCCC.

In the case of this clone: The read stops 3 residues short of the end of the CDR3; the missing end is completed from the germline J gene. The V call is TRBV11-3, the J call TRBJ2-5; a possible D gene is TRBD1 (6 bases). Between the trimmed V and J ends, which lost 10 bases and 1 base, there was a span of 10 bases. Germline V gene sequence: CDR1 SGHNT, CDR2 YENEEA. This CDR3 is 12 amino acids long. CDR3 loop: CATQGSQETQYF. The CDR3 DNA, read in part, is TGTGCCACGCAGGGGTCCCAAGAGACC.

In the case of this clone: The read gets to within 3 residues of the CDR3 end, and the germline J gene fills in the rest. This chain joins TRBV10-3 and TRBJ1-3; D not resolved. Trimming removed 4 bases from V and 4 bases from J, with 11 bases in between. CDR1 and CDR2 (germline): ENHRY, SYGVKD. This CDR3 has 14 residues. The sequenced CDR3 bases are TGTGCCATCAGTGGGGCCAATGGGGGAAACACC. Its protein is CAISGANGGNT. The full CDR3 protein reads CAISGANGGNTIYF.

Comments on this clone: The read stops 3 residues short of the end of the CDR3; the missing end is completed from the germline J gene. The chain combines TRBV4-2 with TRBJ2-3; 7 nucleotides align to TRBD2. Trimming removed 0 bases from V and 3 bases from J; junction bases left unmatched: 6. This CDR3 is 16 amino acids long. The germline V gene encodes CDR1 LGHNA and CDR2 YNFKEQ. CDR3 region: CASSQDRASGTDTQYF. The DNA read from the CDR3 is TGTGCCAGCAGCCAAGATCGGGCTAGCGGTACAGATACG.

About this clone itself: The observed sequence ends 3 residues before the CDR3 terminus, with the missing tail filled in from the germline J gene. The V and J genes are TRBV18 and TRBJ2-3; TRBD1 is a possible D gene (6 bases). CDR3 size: 21 residues. CDR1 is KGHSH and CDR2 is LQKENI in the germline V gene. The V gene lost 0 bases and the J gene lost 2 bases, with 27 bases spanning the gap. Incomplete CDR3 DNA: TGTGCCAGCTCACCACCAATTCGGGACACAAAAATTCTCCGGACCACAGATACG. Its protein product is CASSPPIRDTKILRTTDT. The full CDR3 sequence reads CASSPPIRDTKILRTTDTQYF.

Points on this clone: Coverage ceases 3 residues before the CDR3 finishes, and the germline J gene fills in the end. The V gene is TRBV30, the J gene TRBJ2-3; 9 bases are shared with TRBD2. The CDR3 runs 17 residues. V trimming: 0 bases; J trimming: 3 bases; junction bases outside the gene matches: 10. Germline CDR1 and CDR2: GTSNPN and SVGIG (reference sequence). The CDR3 reads CAWSVAGGKGATDTQYF. CDR3 DNA (partial): TGTGCCTGGAGTGTAGCGGGAGGCAAGGGGGCTACAGATACG.

As to this clone: The read terminates 3 residues ahead of where the CDR3 ends, so the germline J gene completes it. This chain uses TRBV10-3 with TRBJ1-5, with 9 bases lining up with TRBD1. Germline CDR1 and CDR2: ENHRY and SYGVKD. The CDR3 totals 15 residues. Germline trimming cut 1 base from V and 8 bases from J; bases unmatched to any gene: 6. This chain's CDR3 is CAISELGQGSEPQHF. The sequenced CDR3 bases are TGTGCCATCAGTGAGTTAGGACAGGGGTCTGAGCCC.

Comments on this clone: The read halts 3 residues ahead of the CDR3 end, with the missing end drawn from the germline J gene. This chain uses TRBV5-1 with TRBJ1-6; D unclear. Germline loops: CDR1 SGHRS, CDR2 YFSETQ. This CDR3 region has 13 residues. Trimming left V 0 bases short and J 7 bases short, with 5 bases between. CDR3 sequence reads: CASSLGQNSPLHF. The sequenced CDR3 bases are TGCGCCAGCAGCTTGGGGCAAAATTCACCC.

Regarding this clone: An end of the junction differs from the germline gene, which may be a read error. From the germline J gene comes the end of the CDR3, since the read stops 3 residues before it. The chain links TRBV7-7 to TRBJ2-2; 7 bases agree with TRBD2. Germline V gene data show CDR1 as SSHAT and CDR2 as FNYEAQ (reference sequence). The CDR3 length is 16 residues. The CDR3 here is CASSLGASGNTGELFF. CDR3 bases read: TGTGCTAGCAGCTTAGGGGCTAGCGGGAACACCGGGGAG.

On this clone itself: Read data end 3 residues before the CDR3 end; the end is taken from the germline J gene. V and J are TRBV5-1 and TRBJ1-6; D perhaps matches TRBD1 (6 bases). V lost 2 bases to trimming and J lost 8 bases, with 11 bases between them. In germline, CDR1 is SGHRS, CDR2 YFSETQ. This CDR3 is built from 14 residues. CDR3: CASSLENRDSPLHF. The part of the CDR3 DNA that was read is TGCGCCAGCAGCTTAGAGAACAGGGATTCACCC.

Concerning this clone itself: With the read ending 3 residues before the CDR3 end, the germline J gene is used to fill in that end. The chain employs TRBV10-1 and TRBJ1-1; no clear D gene. Trimming cost V 6 bases and J 3 bases, with 5 bases left between them. The germline V gene has CDR1 WNHNN and CDR2 SYGVQD (reference sequence). The CDR3 extends over 11 amino acids. The CDR3: CASRADTEAFF. Partial CDR3 DNA: TGCGCCAGCAGAGCGGACACTGAA.

In regard to this clone: The sequence runs out 3 residues before the end of the CDR3; the remainder is reconstructed from the germline J gene. The chain combines TRBV5-6 with TRBJ2-5; D may be TRBD1 (5 bases). This CDR3 comprises 12 residues. Germline values: CDR1 SGHDT, CDR2 YYEEEE. Trimming took off 2 bases at V and 4 bases at J, with 6 bases between the two ends. Incomplete CDR3 DNA: TGTGCCAGCAGCTTTCAGGGAGAGACC. It yields the protein CASSFQGET. The full CDR3 protein is CASSFQGETQYF.

The CDR3 spells CSASDYYEQYF. Partial CDR3 DNA: TGCAGTGCCTCTGACTATTACGAG. This sequence joins TRBV20-1 and TRBJ2-7; tentative D call: TRBD2 (5 bases). The CDR3 end is not reached by the read, which stops 3 residues before it; the germline J gene fills it in. CDR3 length equals 11 residues. V was clipped by 6 bases and J by 4 bases, with 10 bases between them. Germline loops: CDR1 DFQATT, CDR2 SNEGSKA (reference sequence).

On this clone itself: The read gets to within 3 residues of the CDR3 end, and the germline J gene fills in the rest. V is TRBV29-1 and J is TRBJ2-1; TRBD2 is a possible D gene (5 bases). CDR3 length: 16 amino acids. CDR1 SQVTM and CDR2 ANQGSEA come from the germline V gene. The V end was cut by 7 bases, the J end by 0 bases, with 19 bases between. The part of the CDR3 DNA that was read is TGCAGCGGAAACGTAGCGCCCCGGAGCTCCTACAATGAG. This sequence encodes CSGNVAPRSSYNE. The CDR3 in its entirety is CSGNVAPRSSYNEQFF.

Notes on this clone: Read data end 3 residues before the CDR3 end; the end is taken from the germline J gene. The genes are TRBV2 and TRBJ1-6, with D perhaps matching TRBD1 (5 bases). This CDR3 is 15 amino acids long. Per the germline V gene, CDR1 is SNHLY and CDR2 is FYNNEI. Between the trimmed V and J ends, which lost 6 bases and 4 bases, there was a span of 13 bases. CDR3 DNA (partial): TGTGCCAGCAGCGAACCCGGGACTTATAATTCACCC. Its protein product is CASSEPGTYNSP. The full CDR3 protein reads CASSEPGTYNSPLHF.

In the case of this clone: The DNA ends 3 residues before the CDR3 does, and the rest of the CDR3 is filled in from the germline J gene. The chain is built from TRBV18 and TRBJ1-2, with TRBD1 identical over 10 bases. This CDR3 spans 15 amino acids. Germline CDR1 KGHSH, CDR2 LQKENI. The DNA read from the CDR3 is TGTGCCAGCTCCCTGGGACAGGGGAACTCCTACGAC. Translated: CASSLGQGNSYD. The full CDR3 reads CASSLGQGNSYDYTF.

In the case of this clone: The read terminates 3 residues before the CDR3 end, so the remaining end is supplied by the germline J gene. V is TRBV19 and J is TRBJ1-2; D possibly corresponds to TRBD1 (5 bases). Trimming removed 5 bases at V and 3 bases at J, with 10 bases between. Germline V gene sequence: CDR1 LNHDA, CDR2 SQIVND (reference sequence). This CDR3 region has 13 residues. The sequenced CDR3 bases are TGTGCCAGTAGTGCGAGACAGCACTATGGC. Protein product: CASSARQHYG. The complete CDR3 protein is CASSARQHYGYTF. The whole variable domain, filled in from reference TRBV19 and TRBJ1-2, reads DGGITQSPKYLFRKEGQNVTLSCEQNLNHDAMYWYRQDPGQGLRLIYYSQIVNDFQKGDIAEGYSVSREKKESFPLTVTSAQKNPTAFYLCASSARQHYGYTFGSGTRLTVV.

Comment on this clone: The sequenced fragment ends 3 residues before the CDR3 boundary, so the rest is inferred from the germline J gene. The chain carries TRBV5-1 and TRBJ2-1, with a tentative D call TRBD1 (6 bases). The germline V and J ends were trimmed by 4 bases and 8 bases, with 10 bases remaining between them. Germline loops: CDR1 SGHRS, CDR2 YFSETQ. The CDR3 has 12 residues. Partial CDR3 DNA: TGCGCCAGCAGCCCGGGACACCATGAG. Translating gives CASSPGHHE. The CDR3 in full is CASSPGHHEQFF.

In regard to this clone: Read sequence stops 3 residues before the CDR3 end, and the germline J gene provides the missing end. The V gene is TRBV20-1, the J gene TRBJ1-5; 9 bases are shared with TRBD1. Germline values: CDR1 DFQATT, CDR2 SNEGSKA (reference sequence). The CDR3 sequence is 16 residues long. V shed 0 bases and J 3 bases; nucleotides not matched to a gene: 6. CDR3 sequence reads: CSARDRGTGYNQPQHF. The part of the CDR3 DNA that was read is TGCAGTGCTAGAGATCGAGGGACAGGGTACAATCAGCCC.

As for this clone: The read stops 3 residues short of the end of the CDR3; the missing end is completed from the germline J gene. This sequence joins TRBV2 and TRBJ1-2, with D perhaps TRBD1 (5 bases). The CDR3 runs 14 residues. V gave up 4 bases and J gave up 3 bases, with 12 bases separating them. Germline lookup yields CDR1 SNHLY and CDR2 FYNNEI. The CDR3 loop reads CASSVQGLDYGYTF. CDR3 DNA, as far as it was read: TGTGCCAGCAGTGTTCAGGGCCTGGACTATGGC.